The clone carrying this TCR beta chain has at least ten counts. The data derive from a study of metastatic and nonmetastatic thyroid tumors. The V gene's germline CDR1 is MDHEN and CDR2 SYDVKM. The CDR3 has 15 residues. The V gene end was trimmed by 5 bases and the J gene end by 2 bases; junction bases not matched to a gene: 4. TCRdb re-clonotyped the PCR reads via MiXCR. In the table there are about 93,000 clones, 12% of which are singletons. Nobody among the patients had been given any treatment before thyroid surgery. The genes are TRBV28 and TRBJ2-5; 11 bases match TRBD2. This TCR came from a female donor with papillary thyroid cancer or a benign thyroid nodule (not recorded which). Some clones in this sample may be carry-over from other donors' samples. The material sequenced was blood. The CDR3 nucleotides are TGTGCCAGCAGTGGGACTAGCGGATCTCAAGAGACCCAGTACTTC. Translated, it gives CASSGTSGSQETQYF.